The source of this T cell receptor (beta chain) is a study of neurological immune-mediated disorders. General study points: Phylogenetic grouping assigned the repertoires of 18 of 34 multiple sclerosis patients to a single related-CDR3 cluster, which may represent a signature.

Looked up from germline, CDR1 is SEHNR and CDR2 is FQNEAQ (reference sequence). The CDR3 totals 15 residues. Deletions cut 2 bases from V and 5 bases from J, with 15 bases between. This clonotype was recorded many times. What it binds is not known. TCRdb re-called the 5' RACE reads with MiXCR, one entry per CDR3 protein. In the table there are under 60,000 distinct CDR3 sequences, over 3% of which are singletons. Sequenced input: PBMCs. The TCR originated in a man aged 35-49 years with multiple sclerosis. The chain has TRBV7-9 and TRBJ2-5, with D unclear. Written as DNA, the CDR3 is TGTGCCAGCAGCTTAAGAGTAGAAAGTCGGGAGACCCAGTACTTC. Translated, it gives CASSLRVESRETQYF.